The 3 T cell receptor beta chains in this list originate from one sample, sequenced in a study of blood T cell repertoires in COVID-19. Sequencing used immunoSEQ multiplex PCR; TCRdb keeps in-frame clones, though not all of them. This table has under 150,000 clones, approximately 90% appearing once. Sequencing was performed on peripheral blood. The receptors were gathered from a woman in her fifties or sixties with active COVID-19.

V gene TRBV7-9 combines with J gene TRBJ2-5; 8 positions agree with TRBD2. V gave up 1 base and J gave up 5 bases; unmatched junction bases: 6. Germline values: CDR1 SEHNR, CDR2 FQNEAQ (reference sequence). The CDR3 runs to 15 residues. The CDR3 sequence: CASSLERGRTETQYF. As DNA, the CDR3 is TGTGCCAGCAGCTTAGAACGCGGGAGGACCGAGACCCAGTACTTC.

The V and J genes are TRBV5-6 and TRBJ2-7; weak D call: TRBD1 (6 bases). Trimming stripped 3 bases from V and 3 bases from J, with 13 bases between. The CDR3 extends over 14 amino acids. Germline values: CDR1 SGHDT, CDR2 YYEEEE. This CDR3 reads CASSWSTGFYEQYF. The CDR3 DNA reads TGTGCCAGCAGCTGGTCTACAGGGTTCTACGAGCAGTACTTC.

The rearrangement uses TRBV3-1 (or the pseudogene TRBV3-2) and TRBJ2-2, with no clear D. V lost 0 bases to trimming and J lost 7 bases, with 12 bases between them. The CDR3 totals 15 residues. CDR1 and CDR2 (germline): LGHDT, YNNKEL (reference sequence). The CDR3 is CASSQDFFYGGELFF. The CDR3 nucleotides are TGTGCCAGCAGCCAAGACTTTTTCTACGGCGGGGAGCTGTTTTTT.